This entry features one TCR beta chain sequence. The target antigen is unknown. This sample was taken from a study of cytomegalovirus exposure and HLA in healthy donors. Although they were nominally healthy when sampled, donors likely had unrecorded immune exposures. The PCR was carried out with 60 Vbeta primers and 13 Jbeta primers. The repertoire was sequenced with immunoSEQ multiplex PCR; TCRdb's copy has only in-frame clones and lacks some. The data show about 140,000 clones, roughly 86% seen once. General study points: Through in vitro validation, three CMV-associated chains were shown to be specific for CMV antigens.

Sequences were obtained from PBMCs. The TCR originated in a man aged 18 to 29 in good health and CMV-seropositive.

CDR3 in DNA: TGTGCCAGTAGTAACCGACAGGGGACGTCGGGAAACACCATATATTTT. Its translation: CASSNRQGTSGNTIYF. The rearrangement joins TRBV19 to TRBJ1-3, with 8 bases matching TRBD1. Trimming cost V 4 bases and J 4 bases; bases outside gene matches: 9. Germline values: CDR1 LNHDA, CDR2 SQIVND (reference sequence). CDR3 length equals 16 residues.